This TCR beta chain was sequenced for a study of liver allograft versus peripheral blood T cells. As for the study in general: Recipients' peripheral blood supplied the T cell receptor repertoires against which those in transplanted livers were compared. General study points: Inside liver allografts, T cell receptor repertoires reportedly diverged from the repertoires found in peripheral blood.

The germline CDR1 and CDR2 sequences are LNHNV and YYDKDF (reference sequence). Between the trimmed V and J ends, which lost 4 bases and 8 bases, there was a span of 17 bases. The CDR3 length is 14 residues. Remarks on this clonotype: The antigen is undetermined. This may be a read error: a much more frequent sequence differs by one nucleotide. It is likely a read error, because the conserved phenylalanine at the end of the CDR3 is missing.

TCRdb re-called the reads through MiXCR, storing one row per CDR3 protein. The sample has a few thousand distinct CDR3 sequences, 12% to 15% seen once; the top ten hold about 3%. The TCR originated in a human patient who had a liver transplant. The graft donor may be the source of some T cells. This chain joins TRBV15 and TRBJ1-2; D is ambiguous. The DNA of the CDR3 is TGTGCCACCAGCACTCTGGGTGCCCTGGGGGGCTACACCTCC. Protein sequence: CATSTLGALGGYTS.